Listed below are T cell receptor beta chains from one sample, sequenced in a study of somatic mutations in cytotoxic T cells in rheumatoid arthritis. Sequenced by immunoSEQ multiplex PCR; TCRdb stores in-frame clones only, minus some. The sample has 15,000 or so clones; just under 85% are singletons. Sequenced sample: CD8+ T cells sorted from blood. The receptors were sampled from an adult with rheumatoid arthritis. The CDR3 runs from the conserved cysteine through the conserved F or W. D genes are given only for firm matches. Expanded clones are given a class, and other clones once, few, many or no size at all.

d_call | j_call | clone_size | v_call | cdr3_nt | cdr3_aa
TRBD1 | TRBJ2-7 | once | TRBV13 | TGTGCCAGCAGCTCCTACAGGGGTCTTTACGAGCAGTACTTC | CASSSYRGLYEQYF
- | TRBJ2-7 | - | TRBV7-2 | TGTGCCAGCAGCTTAGAGTACGGGACGCTCTACGAGCAGTACTTC | CASSLEYGTLYEQYF
- | TRBJ1-2 | - | TRBV19 | TGTGCCAGTAGTATGGGGGGGTTGGAGAATGGCTACACCTTC | CASSMGGLENGYTF
- | TRBJ2-3 | - | TRBV13 | TGTGCCAGCTCCGGGGCGGAAGATACGCAGTATTTT | CASSGAEDTQYF
TRBD1 | TRBJ2-7 | - | TRBV5-6 | TGTGCCAGCAGCTTCGGACAGGTGGGCTACGAGCAGTACTTC | CASSFGQVGYEQYF
- | TRBJ2-1 | - | TRBV15 | TGTGCCACCAGCAGACTGGAGGGGGCTTCCTACAATGAGCAGTTCTTC | CATSRLEGASYNEQFF
- | TRBJ2-1 | - | TRBV9 | TGTGCCAGCAGCGCCGATCCGGGGTACAATGAGCAGTTCTTC | CASSADPGYNEQFF
TRBD1 | TRBJ1-3 | - | TRBV5-4 | TGTGCCAGCAGCCTCGGGACAGGGTTCGACACCATATATTTT | CASSLGTGFDTIYF
- | TRBJ2-2 | - | TRBV6-1 | TGTGCCAGCAGTCCGACGGGGAGCACCGGGGAGCTGTTTTTT | CASSPTGSTGELFF
TRBD1 | TRBJ1-2 | - | TRBV4-1 | TGCGCCAGCAGCCTGGGACAGGGTAGTTATGGCTACACCTTC | CASSLGQGSYGYTF
- | TRBJ1-1 | once | TRBV11-3 | TGTGCCAGCAAGTATCAAGGGCCAACTTTCTTT | CASKYQGPTFF
- | TRBJ2-7 | medium-sized | TRBV5-4 | TGTGCCAGCAGCTTGGTATTGACCCAGGCCCCGGGGGAGCAGTACTTC | CASSLVLTQAPGEQYF
- | TRBJ2-3 | - | TRBV5-1 | TGCGCCAGCAGCTTGCTGGGATCGGATACGCAGTATTTT | CASSLLGSDTQYF
TRBD1 | TRBJ2-3 | once | TRBV12-5 | TGTGCTAGTGGTTTCGGGGGACAGGGACGCATTATCACAGATACGCAGTATTTT | CASGFGGQGRIITDTQYF
- | TRBJ2-7 | - | TRBV15 | TGTGCCACCAGCAGGGGACCGGGCGCGATTGAGCAGTACTTC | CATSRGPGAIEQYF
- | TRBJ2-1 | - | TRBV5-4 | TGTGCCAGCAGCTTGGGGCTCGGACGGAGGGACAATGAGCAGTTCTTC | CASSLGLGRRDNEQFF
- | TRBJ2-1 | - | TRBV9 | TGTGCCAGCAGCGTAGCGGGAGAGGTAAAAAATGAGCAGTTCTTC | CASSVAGEVKNEQFF
- | TRBJ2-1 | once | TRBV2 | TGTGCCAGCAGTGCGGACCGTTACCTCAGCTCCTACAATGAGCAGTTCTTC | CASSADRYLSSYNEQFF
TRBD2 | TRBJ2-1 | - | TRBV7-6 | TGTGCCAGCAGCTTAGGACTAGCGGGAGGGTACAATGAGCAGTTCTTC | CASSLGLAGGYNEQFF
- | TRBJ2-5 | - | TRBV10-2 | TGCGCCAGCAGCTCTAATCCGAGGCTAGCCCCTATCCACCAAGAGACCCAGTACTTC | CASSSNPRLAPIHQETQYF
TRBD2 | TRBJ2-1 | - | TRBV18 | TGTGCCAGCTCACTCAGGACTAGCGGGGCCCCTGGTGAGCAGTTCTTC | CASSLRTSGAPGEQFF
TRBD2 | TRBJ2-1 | - | TRBV4-1 | TGCGCCAGCAGCCAAGCTGGGGTAGCGGGATACAATGAGCAGTTCTTC | CASSQAGVAGYNEQFF
TRBD1 | TRBJ1-2 | - | TRBV5-1 | TGCGCCAGCAGCTGGAAGGAACAGGGGGCCTATGGCTACACCTTC | CASSWKEQGAYGYTF
TRBD1 | TRBJ2-7 | - | TRBV10-3 | TGTGCCATCAGTGAACCCGGACAGGGAAGCTCCTACGAGCAGTACTTC | CAISEPGQGSSYEQYF
- | TRBJ1-6 | few | TRBV11-2 | TGTGCCAGCAGCTTAGCCGACGGGGGAAATAATTCACCCCTCCACTTT | CASSLADGGNNSPLHF
- | TRBJ2-7 | - | TRBV15 | TGTGCCACCAGCAGCCGACGGTCCTACGAGCAGTACTTC | CATSSRRSYEQYF
TRBD1 | TRBJ2-7 | - | TRBV13 | TGTGCCAGCAGCTTAGGCCCCGGGACAGACTACGAGCAGTACTTC | CASSLGPGTDYEQYF
- | TRBJ2-7 | - | TRBV5-1 | TGCGCCAGCAGCTTGGCGCCCCAACGTCCTACCTACGAGCAGTACTTC | CASSLAPQRPTYEQYF
TRBD1 | TRBJ1-4 | - | TRBV10-3 | TGTGCCATCAGCAGGGACAGCCAGACAACTAATGAAAAACTGTTTTTT | CAISRDSQTTNEKLFF
TRBD1 | TRBJ1-1 | large | TRBV27 | TGTGCCAGCAGTCCCGGACAGGGAATGAACACTGAAGCTTTCTTT | CASSPGQGMNTEAFF
- | TRBJ1-2 | once | TRBV29-1 | TGCAGCGTCCAGGGGTTCTATGGCTACACCTTC | CSVQGFYGYTF
TRBD1 | TRBJ1-1 | - | TRBV10-2 | TGCGCCAGCAGGCCGGACAGGGGGCGACGGAACACTGAAGCTTTCTTT | CASRPDRGRRNTEAFF
TRBD2 | TRBJ2-3 | - | TRBV6-4 | TGTGCCAGCAGTGAATCTAGCGGGGGTAGCACAGATACGCAGTATTTT | CASSESSGGSTDTQYF
TRBD2 | TRBJ2-1 | - | TRBV5-1 | TGCGCCAGCAGCAGTTCGGGACTAGCGGTTTCCTACAATGAGCAGTTCTTC | CASSSSGLAVSYNEQFF
- | TRBJ2-1 | - | TRBV27 | TGTGCCAGCAGCCCGGGACTTGACAATGAGCAGTTCTTC | CASSPGLDNEQFF
TRBD1 | TRBJ2-7 | - | TRBV11-3 | TGTGCCAGCAGCCCTCGTGGGACAGGGGATGGGGCCCACTACGAGCAGTACTTC | CASSPRGTGDGAHYEQYF
TRBD2 | TRBJ2-1 | - | TRBV7-6 | TGTGCCAGCAGCTCCCTCCCCCCCAGCGGGAAGTCCTACAATGAGCAGTTCTTC | CASSSLPPSGKSYNEQFF
- | TRBJ2-2 | - | TRBV13 | TGTGCCAGCAGCTTAGGGGCAGGGGTCTACACCGGGGAGCTGTTTTTT | CASSLGAGVYTGELFF